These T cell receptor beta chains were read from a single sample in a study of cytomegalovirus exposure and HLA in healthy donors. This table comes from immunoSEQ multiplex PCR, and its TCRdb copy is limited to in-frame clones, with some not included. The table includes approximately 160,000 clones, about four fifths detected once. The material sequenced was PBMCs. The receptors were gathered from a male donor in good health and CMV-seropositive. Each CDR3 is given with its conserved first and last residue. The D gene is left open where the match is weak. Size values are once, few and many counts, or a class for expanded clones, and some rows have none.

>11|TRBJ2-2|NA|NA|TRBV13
CASSSIGELFF
TGTGCCAGCAGCTCCATCGGGGAGCTGTTTTTT
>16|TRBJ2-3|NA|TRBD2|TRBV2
CASNRRTSGDTDTQYF
TGTGCCAGCAACCGACGGACTAGCGGGGACACAGATACGCAGTATTTT
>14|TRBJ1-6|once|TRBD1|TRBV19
CASSIAIQGTALHF
TGTGCCAGTAGTATAGCGATACAGGGGACAGCCCTCCACTTT
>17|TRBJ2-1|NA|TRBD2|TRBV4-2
CASSRGLGGGAIAEQFF
TGTGCCAGCAGCCGGGGTCTCGGCGGGGGGGCCATAGCTGAGCAGTTCTTC
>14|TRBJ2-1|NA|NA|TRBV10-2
CASRTGLTANEQFF
TGCGCCAGCAGGACGGGACTTACTGCCAATGAGCAGTTCTTC
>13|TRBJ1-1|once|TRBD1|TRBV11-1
CATGDSPNTEAFF
TGTGCCACAGGGGACAGCCCGAACACTGAAGCTTTCTTT
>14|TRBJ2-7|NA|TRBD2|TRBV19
CASSSAGVTYEQYF
TGTGCCAGTAGTTCGGCGGGGGTAACCTACGAGCAGTACTTC
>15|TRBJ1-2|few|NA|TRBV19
CASSLMTGENYGYTF
TGTGCCAGTAGTTTGATGACAGGAGAGAACTATGGCTACACCTTC
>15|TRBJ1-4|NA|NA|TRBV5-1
CASSLVGARGEKLFF
TGCGCCAGCAGCTTGGTAGGGGCGCGAGGTGAAAAACTGTTTTTT
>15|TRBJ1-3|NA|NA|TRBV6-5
CASSFDRSSGNTIYF
TGTGCCAGCAGCTTCGACAGGAGCTCTGGAAACACCATATATTTT
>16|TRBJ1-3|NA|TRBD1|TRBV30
CAWDRGFSLSGNTIYF
TGTGCCTGGGACAGGGGATTCTCCCTCTCTGGAAACACCATATATTTT
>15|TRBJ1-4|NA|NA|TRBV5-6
CASQYGTLPNEKLFF
TGTGCCAGCCAGTATGGGACACTACCTAATGAAAAACTGTTTTTT
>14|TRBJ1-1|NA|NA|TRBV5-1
CASSAGGMNTEAFF
TGCGCCAGCAGCGCGGGGGGTATGAACACTGAAGCTTTCTTT
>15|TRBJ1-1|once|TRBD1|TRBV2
CASSDTMAGTGEAFF
TGTGCCAGCAGTGACACCATGGCCGGGACAGGAGAAGCTTTCTTT
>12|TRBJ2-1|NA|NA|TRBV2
CASSRDSPEQFF
TGTGCCAGCAGCCGAGACTCACCTGAGCAGTTCTTC
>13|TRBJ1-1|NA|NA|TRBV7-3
CASSFDKNTEAFF
TGTGCCAGCAGCTTTGACAAGAACACTGAAGCTTTCTTT
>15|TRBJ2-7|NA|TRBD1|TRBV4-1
CASSLGRQGSYEQYF
TGCGCCAGCAGCTTAGGGAGACAGGGGTCCTACGAGCAGTACTTC
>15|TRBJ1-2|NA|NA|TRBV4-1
CASSQTGTSNYGYTF
TGCGCCAGCAGCCAGACCGGGACATCTAACTATGGCTACACCTTC
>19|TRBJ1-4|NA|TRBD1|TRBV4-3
CASSQDGERTGATNEKLFF
TGCGCCAGCAGCCAAGATGGTGAGAGGACAGGGGCAACTAATGAAAAACTGTTTTTT
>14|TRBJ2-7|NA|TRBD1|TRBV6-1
CASSARTGSYEQYF
TGTGCCAGCAGTGCCCGGACAGGGTCCTACGAGCAGTACTTC
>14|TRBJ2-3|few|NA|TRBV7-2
CASSSYQGTDTQYF
TGTGCCAGCAGCTCCTACCAGGGAACAGATACGCAGTATTTT
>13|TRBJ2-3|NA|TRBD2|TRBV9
CASSVGLRGGQSF
TGTGCCAGCAGCGTAGGTCTGCGGGGGGGCCAGTCTTTT
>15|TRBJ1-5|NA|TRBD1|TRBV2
CASRAGTGGDQPQHF
TGTGCCAGCAGAGCCGGGACAGGGGGCGATCAGCCCCAGCATTTT
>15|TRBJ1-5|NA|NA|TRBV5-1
CASSLVWGRDQPQHF
TGCGCCAGCAGCTTGGTGTGGGGGCGAGATCAGCCCCAGCATTTT
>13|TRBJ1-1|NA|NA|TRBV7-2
CASSLVTGAEAFF
TGTGCCAGCAGCTTAGTTACAGGAGCGGAAGCTTTCTTT
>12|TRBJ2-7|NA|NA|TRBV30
CAWSVGLNEQYF
TGTGCCTGGAGTGTGGGCCTAAACGAGCAGTACTTC
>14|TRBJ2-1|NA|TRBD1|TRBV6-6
CASSEDREYNEQFF
TGTGCCAGCAGCGAGGACAGGGAATACAATGAGCAGTTCTTC
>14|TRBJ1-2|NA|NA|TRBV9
CASSVALGLPGYTF
TGTGCCAGCAGCGTAGCCCTAGGCCTTCCTGGCTACACCTTC
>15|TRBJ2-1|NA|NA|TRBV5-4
CASSLGRGPTNEQFF
TGTGCCAGCAGCTTGGGGCGGGGGCCAACCAATGAGCAGTTCTTC
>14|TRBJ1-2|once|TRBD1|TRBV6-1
CASRDRGSGYGYTF
TGTGCCAGCAGGGACAGGGGTTCAGGGTATGGCTACACCTTC
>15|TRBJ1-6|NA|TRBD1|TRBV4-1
CASSQDDREVSPLHF
TGCGCCAGCAGCCAAGATGACAGGGAGGTATCACCCCTCCACTTT
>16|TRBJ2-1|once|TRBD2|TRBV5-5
CASSFTAGGRYNEQFF
TGTGCCAGCAGCTTTACGGCGGGGGGGCGCTACAATGAGCAGTTCTTC
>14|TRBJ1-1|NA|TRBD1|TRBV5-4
CASSTGQETTEAFF
TGTGCCAGCAGCACGGGACAGGAGACCACTGAAGCTTTCTTT
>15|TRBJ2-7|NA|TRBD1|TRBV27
CASSPHPGQGYEQYF
TGTGCCAGCAGTCCGCACCCTGGACAGGGCTACGAGCAGTACTTC
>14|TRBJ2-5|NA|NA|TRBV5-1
CASSLGEFRETQYF
TGCGCCAGCAGCTTAGGCGAGTTCAGGGAGACCCAGTACTTC
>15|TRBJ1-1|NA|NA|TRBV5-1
CASSLGAGAYTEAFF
TGCGCCAGCAGCTTGGGGGCAGGGGCGTACACTGAAGCTTTCTTT
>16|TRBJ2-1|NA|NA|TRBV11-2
CASSLAGVVAYNEQFF
TGTGCCAGCAGCTTAGCGGGGGTGGTCGCCTACAATGAGCAGTTCTTC
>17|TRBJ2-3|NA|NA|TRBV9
CASSPRGYGSSTDTQYF
TGTGCCAGCAGCCCCCGGGGGTACGGCTCTTCCACAGATACGCAGTATTTT
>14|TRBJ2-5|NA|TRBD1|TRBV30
CAWSRRTGGETQYF
TGTGCCTGGAGTAGAAGGACAGGCGGCGAGACCCAGTACTTC
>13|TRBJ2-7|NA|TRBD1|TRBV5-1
CASSFTGGYEQYF
TGCGCCAGCAGCTTTACAGGGGGATACGAGCAGTACTTC
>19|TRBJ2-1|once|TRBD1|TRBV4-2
CASSHPGTGVFSSYNEQFF
TGTGCCAGCAGCCATCCCGGGACAGGGGTCTTTAGCTCCTACAATGAGCAGTTCTTC
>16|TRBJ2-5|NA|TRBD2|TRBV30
CAWSVGASGGQETQYF
TGTGCCTGGAGTGTAGGGGCTAGCGGGGGCCAAGAGACCCAGTACTTC
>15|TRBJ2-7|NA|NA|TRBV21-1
CASSKKRTGGYEQYF
TGTGCCAGCAGCAAAAAGCGAACAGGGGGCTACGAGCAGTACTTC
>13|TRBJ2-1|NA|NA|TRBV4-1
CASSSRVFNEQFF
TGCGCCAGCAGCTCCCGGGTCTTCAATGAGCAGTTCTTC
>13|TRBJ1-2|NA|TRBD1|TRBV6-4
CASGTVANYGYTF
TGTGCCAGTGGGACAGTCGCTAACTATGGCTACACCTTC
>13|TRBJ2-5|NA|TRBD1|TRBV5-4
CASSRDSEETQYF
TGTGCCAGCAGCAGGGACAGCGAAGAGACCCAGTACTTC
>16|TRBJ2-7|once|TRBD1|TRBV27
CASSSAPGTGVYEQYF
TGTGCCAGCAGTTCGGCCCCCGGGACAGGGGTCTACGAGCAGTACTTC
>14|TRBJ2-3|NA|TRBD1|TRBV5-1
CASSLDRGTDTQYF
TGCGCCAGCAGCTTGGACAGGGGGACAGATACGCAGTATTTT
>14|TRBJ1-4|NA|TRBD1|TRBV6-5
CASSKTGIREKLFF
TGTGCCAGCAGTAAGACAGGGATTCGGGAAAAACTGTTTTTT
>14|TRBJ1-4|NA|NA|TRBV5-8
CASTWSLLNEKLFF
TGTGCCAGCACCTGGTCCCTACTCAATGAAAAACTGTTTTTT
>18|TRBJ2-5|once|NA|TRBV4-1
CASSHTYPQAGLKETQYF
TGCGCCAGCAGCCACACGTACCCACAAGCAGGTTTGAAAGAGACCCAGTACTTC
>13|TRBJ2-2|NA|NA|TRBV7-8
CASSPDITGELFF
TGTGCCAGCAGCCCGGACATCACCGGGGAGCTGTTTTTT
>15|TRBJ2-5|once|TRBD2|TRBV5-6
CASSFVGGGKETQYF
TGTGCCAGCAGCTTCGTGGGCGGGGGAAAAGAGACCCAGTACTTC
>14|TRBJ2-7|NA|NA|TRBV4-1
CASSQPGRGAEQYF
TGCGCCAGCAGCCAACCAGGCCGGGGAGCCGAGCAGTACTTC
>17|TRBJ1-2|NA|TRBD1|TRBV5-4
CASSPPTGGAPRGGYTF
TGTGCCAGCAGCCCGCCGACAGGGGGCGCCCCTAGAGGGGGCTACACCTTC
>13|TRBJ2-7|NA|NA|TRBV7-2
CASSFLGASEQYF
TGTGCCAGCAGCTTTCTGGGGGCCAGCGAGCAGTACTTC
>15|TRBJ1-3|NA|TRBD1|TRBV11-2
CASSGHGTGGNTIYF
TGTGCCAGCAGCGGACACGGGACAGGGGGAAACACCATATATTTT